Below, 10 T cell receptor beta chains from the same sample are listed, as sequenced in a study of T cell responses to AZD1222 COVID-19 vaccine. Clones were sequenced by immunoSEQ multiplex PCR, and TCRdb holds only the in-frame ones, with some missing. The sample yields about 120,000 clones, 70% to 90% seen once. The specimen was peripheral blood, collected on day 0 of AZD1222 vaccination. The source of these receptors is an adult in good health.

The rearrangement uses TRBV29-1 and TRBJ1-2; no firm D call. V lost 3 bases and J 9 bases, leaving 14 bases between the germline ends. Germline CDR1 reads SQVTM; CDR2 reads ANQGSEA. CDR3 length equals 12 residues. The CDR3 DNA follows: TGCAGCGTTGAGGCAGTCGGTTCCCGCTACACCTTC. Translated, it gives CSVEAVGSRYTF. Together with reference TRBV29-1 and TRBJ1-2, the CDR3 gives the full variable domain: SAVISQKPSRDICQRGTSLTIQCQVDSQVTMMFWYRQQPGQSLTLIATANQGSEATYESGFVIDKFPISRPNLTFSTLTVSNMSPEDSSIYLCSVEAVGSRYTFGSGTRLTVV.

The rearrangement uses TRBV4-1 and TRBJ2-2; D ambiguous. CDR1 and CDR2 (germline): MGHRA, YSYEKL. CDR3 length equals 15 residues. V lost 5 bases and J lost 6, with 16 bases in between. The CDR3 sequence: CASSSYKEFAGELFF. The CDR3 DNA reads as TGCGCCAGCAGCTCATACAAGGAATTCGCCGGGGAGCTGTTTTTT.

CDR3 loop: CASSQGTGHRYEQYF. The CDR3, as DNA: TGTGCCAGCAGCCAGGGGACGGGACATCGCTACGAGCAGTACTTC. This chain connects TRBV4-2 to TRBJ2-7; perhaps TRBD1 as D (6 bases). Germline V lookup: CDR1 LGHNA, CDR2 YNFKEQ. V shed 3 bases and J shed 3 bases, with 15 bases lying between them. The CDR3 consists of 15 residues.

The chain couples TRBV6-5 to TRBJ2-3; D might be TRBD2 (7 bases). V lost 2 bases to trimming and J lost 2 bases, with 14 bases between them. Germline V gene data show CDR1 as MNHEY and CDR2 as SVGAGI. The CDR3 has 16 amino acids. The CDR3 here is CASSYRGGPNTDTQYF. CDR3 sequence (DNA): TGTGCCAGCAGTTACAGGGGGGGCCCTAACACAGATACGCAGTATTTT.

The V call is TRBV4-3, the J call TRBJ1-3; D gene ambiguous. The V gene's germline CDR1 is LGHNA and CDR2 YSLEER. The CDR3 sequence is 15 residues long. Trimming cost V 0 bases and J 0 bases, with 6 bases left between them. In DNA form, the CDR3 reads TGCGCCAGCAGCCAAGACGGAAACTCTGGAAACACCATATATTTT. Its translation is CASSQDGNSGNTIYF.

The chain joins TRBV5-4 to TRBJ1-1; D not certain. The germline V and J ends were trimmed by 0 bases and 4 bases, with 10 bases remaining between them. Germline CDR1 is SGHNT and CDR2 is YYREEE (reference sequence). CDR3 length: 14 amino acids. CDR3 DNA sequence: TGTGCCAGCAGCTTGGCCGAAGGAAGCACTGAAGCTTTCTTT. Translated, it gives CASSLAEGSTEAFF.

The chain uses TRBV2 and TRBJ1-2; D unresolved. V lost 8 bases and J lost 4, with 17 bases in between. The CDR3 runs to 14 residues. CDR1 SNHLY and CDR2 FYNNEI come from the germline V gene. The CDR3 reads CASVEAGRSYGYTF. CDR3 DNA: TGTGCCAGCGTGGAGGCCGGGAGGAGCTATGGCTACACCTTC.

The chain carries TRBV19 and TRBJ1-1; TRBD1 is a possible D gene (6 bases). CDR1 and CDR2 from the germline V gene are LNHDA and SQIVND (reference sequence). V was clipped by 5 bases and J by 1 base, with 8 bases between them. CDR3 length: 13 amino acids. Written as DNA, the CDR3 is TGTGCCAGTAGTTTCAGGGGGAACACTGAAGCTTTCTTT. Protein sequence: CASSFRGNTEAFF.

V gene TRBV18 combines with J gene TRBJ1-3, with D maybe TRBD1 (5 bases). Germline V CDR1 and CDR2: KGHSH, LQKENI. V was cut by 1 base and J by 5 bases, with 12 bases left in between. The CDR3 is made up of 15 amino acids. CDR3 nucleotides: TGTGCCAGCTCACCACAGGTGGACACCAGAAACACCATATATTTT. Its translation is CASSPQVDTRNTIYF.

The V call is TRBV7-8, the J call TRBJ1-2, with 9 bases aligning to TRBD1. The CDR3 contains 16 residues. CDR1 and CDR2 from the germline V gene are SGHVS and FQNEAQ. V lost 1 base and J lost 2; bases outside the gene matches: 5. CDR3 in DNA: TGTGCCAGCAGCTTAGTAGGAACAGGGGGCAACTATGGCTACACCTTC. It yields the protein CASSLVGTGGNYGYTF. The entire variable domain, with the rest obtained from reference TRBV7-8 and TRBJ1-2, is as follows: GAGVSQSPRYKVAKRGQDVALRCDPISGHVSLFWYQQALGQGPEFLTYFQNEAQLDKSGLPSDRFFAERPEGSVSTLKIQRTQQEDSAVYLCASSLVGTGGNYGYTFGSGTRLTVV.